A single sample is the source of the 22 T cell receptor beta chains below, sequenced in a study of blood T cell repertoires in COVID-19. Only in-frame clones appear in the TCRdb table, and some are missing; sequencing was by immunoSEQ multiplex PCR. The sample has around 120,000 clones, around 80% seen once. Sequencing was performed on peripheral blood. These receptors all stem from a man in his 70s with active or convalescent COVID-19.

The V and J genes are TRBV9 and TRBJ1-5, with D unresolved. The germline CDR1 and CDR2 sequences are SGDLS and YYNGEE. Trimming left V 3 bases short and J 1 base short, with 5 bases between. This CDR3 spans 13 amino acids. CDR3: CASSGESNQPQHF. The CDR3, as DNA: TGTGCCAGCAGCGGAGAGAGCAATCAGCCCCAGCATTTT.

The chain has TRBV18 and TRBJ2-1; TRBD2 agrees at 9 bases. V lost 1 base, J lost 5 bases, and 3 bases stayed unmatched. The CDR3 is 15 amino acids. Germline values: CDR1 KGHSH, CDR2 LQKENI. The CDR3 here is CASSPRSSGDNEQFF. The CDR3 nucleotides are TGTGCCAGCTCACCACGATCTAGCGGGGACAATGAGCAGTTCTTC. Using reference TRBV18 and TRBJ2-1 for the parts outside the CDR3, the full variable domain is NAGVMQNPRHLVRRRGQEARLRCSPMKGHSHVYWYRQLPEEGLKFMVYLQKENIIDESGMPKERFSAEFPKEGPSILRIQQVVRGDSAAYFCASSPRSSGDNEQFFGPGTRLTVL.

There are a few counts of this clone. The chain has TRBV7-2 and TRBJ1-1; possible D gene TRBD1, 6 bases. Germline CDR1 is SGHTA and CDR2 is FQGNSA. The CDR3 contains 14 residues. Trimming removed 3 bases from V and 2 bases from J, with 10 bases in between. CDR3 DNA: TGTGCCAGCAGCTTCCGGACAGTTAACACTGAAGCTTTCTTT. Protein sequence: CASSFRTVNTEAFF. Filled out from reference TRBV7-2 and TRBJ1-1, the complete variable domain reads GAGVSQSPSNKVTEKGKDVELRCDPISGHTALYWYRQSLGQGLEFLIYFQGNSAPDKSGLPSDRFSAERTGGSVSTLTIQRTQQEDSAVYLCASSFRTVNTEAFFGQGTRLTVV.

V is TRBV19 and J is TRBJ1-1; 8 positions agree with TRBD1. The CDR3 is made up of 13 amino acids. Germline loops: CDR1 LNHDA, CDR2 SQIVND (reference sequence). J gave up 4 bases and V 5 bases, and 3 bases lay outside the gene matches. The CDR3 sequence: CASSLTGGTEAFF. CDR3 sequence (DNA): TGTGCCAGTAGTCTTACAGGGGGCACTGAAGCTTTCTTT.

V usage is TRBV28 and J usage is TRBJ1-2; D call uncertain. V lost 1 base and J 3 bases, leaving 6 bases between the germline ends. Germline values: CDR1 MDHEN, CDR2 SYDVKM. This CDR3 has 13 amino acids. This chain's CDR3 is CASSLSTDYGYTF. The CDR3 DNA follows: TGTGCCAGCAGTTTATCAACGGACTATGGCTACACCTTC.

J is TRBJ1-6 and V is TRBV19, with 8 bases fitting TRBD1. In germline, CDR1 is LNHDA, CDR2 SQIVND (reference sequence). This CDR3 region has 17 residues. J gave up 10 bases and V 5 bases, and 16 bases lay outside the gene matches. CDR3 protein: CASSPTSGQASGSPLHF. CDR3 DNA sequence: TGTGCCAGTAGTCCAACCTCGGGACAGGCTTCCGGCTCACCCCTCCACTTT.

This sequence joins TRBV5-5 and TRBJ1-2; D remains ambiguous. Looked up from germline, CDR1 is SGHKS and CDR2 is YYEKEE (reference sequence). The CDR3 covers 13 residues. Trimming left V 4 bases short and J 2 bases short, with 9 bases between. CDR3 sequence: CASSPDWNYGYTF. CDR3 nucleotide sequence: TGTGCCAGCAGCCCGGACTGGAACTATGGCTACACCTTC.

The J gene is TRBJ2-1, the V gene TRBV18; 11 nucleotides match TRBD2. CDR1 is KGHSH, CDR2 LQKENI, per germline. CDR3 length equals 16 residues. V was clipped by 6 bases and J by 4 bases; unmatched bases: 8. The CDR3 DNA reads as TGTGCCAGCTCCACACCGGGACTAGCGGTGTACAATGAGCAGTTCTTC. Its translation: CASSTPGLAVYNEQFF.

CDR3 sequence: CASNRRDYNEQFF. The CDR3 region has the DNA TGTGCCAGCAACAGGCGCGACTACAATGAGCAGTTCTTC. The rearrangement joins TRBV12-3 or TRBV12-4 to TRBJ2-1; tentative D call: TRBD1 (5 bases). V was pared by 7 bases and J by 3 bases, with 10 bases between. The CDR3 extends over 13 amino acids.

This chain links TRBV2 with TRBJ2-3; 8 bases are a match to TRBD1. The length of the CDR3 is 13 residues. Trimming took 8 bases from V and 6 from J; bases not matched to a gene: 7. The germline V gene has CDR1 SNHLY and CDR2 FYNNEI. CDR3 DNA: TGTGCCAGCGCGGACAGGGCTGGGGATACGCAGTATTTT. This sequence encodes CASADRAGDTQYF.

The V and J genes are TRBV6-5 and TRBJ1-5; D is undetermined. This CDR3 is 13 amino acids long. With 7 bases removed from V and 4 bases from J, the gap between germline ends came to 11 bases. Germline V lookup: CDR1 MNHEY, CDR2 SVGAGI. CDR3 sequence (DNA): TGTGCCAGCAACCTATCCGGGAATCAGCCCCAGCATTTT. It codes for CASNLSGNQPQHF.

The genes are TRBV13 and TRBJ2-2; TRBD2 agrees at 10 bases. V was clipped by 5 bases and J by 6 bases; unmatched bases: 6. Looked up from germline, CDR1 is PRHDT and CDR2 is FYEKMQ (reference sequence). CDR3 length: 15 amino acids. This CDR3 reads CASSGFSGRAGELFF. CDR3 coding DNA: TGTGCCAGCAGCGGATTCAGCGGGAGGGCCGGGGAGCTGTTTTTT.

This clone has only one observation. The rearrangement joins TRBV5-1 to TRBJ1-2; possibly TRBD1 for D (6 bases). There are 15 residues in the CDR3. Trimming pared 2 bases from V and 1 base from J, leaving 12 bases between. In germline, CDR1 is SGHRS, CDR2 YFSETQ. CDR3 sequence (DNA): TGCGCCAGCAGCTTCCAGGGGATCGGTAACTATGGCTACACCTTC. It translates to CASSFQGIGNYGYTF.

The chain joins TRBV5-1 to TRBJ1-5; 10 bases line up with TRBD1. The CDR3 is made up of 15 amino acids. The V gene's germline CDR1 is SGHRS and CDR2 YFSETQ. V trimming: 4 bases; J trimming: 9 bases; junction bases outside the gene matches: 10. DNA for the CDR3: TGCGCCAGCAGCCCAAGGACAGGGGGGACGGGGCCCCAGCATTTT. It yields the protein CASSPRTGGTGPQHF.

The genes are TRBV7-3 and TRBJ2-1, with TRBD1 identical over 9 bases. Germline V gives CDR1 SGHTA, CDR2 FQGTGA. The J segment lost 4 bases and the V segment lost 5 bases, leaving 6 bases of the junction unmatched. The CDR3 contains 15 residues. The CDR3 spells CASSHAGTGYNEQFF. CDR3 DNA: TGTGCCAGCAGCCACGCCGGGACAGGGTACAATGAGCAGTTCTTC.

The V call is TRBV6-6, the J call TRBJ1-1; 9 positions match TRBD1. Trimming took 5 bases from V and 4 from J; bases not matched to a gene: 11. In germline, CDR1 is MNHNY, CDR2 SVGAGI (reference sequence). CDR3 size: 16 residues. CDR3 in amino acids: CASSPSHKQGATEAFF. In DNA form, the CDR3 reads TGTGCCAGCAGTCCATCCCACAAACAGGGGGCCACTGAAGCTTTCTTT.

This clone has just one count. The chain has TRBV12-3 or TRBV12-4 and TRBJ1-2; D is unclear. The V and J ends lost 3 bases and 8 bases respectively, with 10 bases between them. This CDR3 is 12 amino acids long. The CDR3 protein is CASSFFGAGYTF. CDR3 nucleotides: TGTGCCAGCAGTTTTTTTGGAGCGGGCTACACCTTC.

The gene calls are TRBV7-2 and TRBJ1-1, with 7 nucleotides matching TRBD1. Germline V CDR1 and CDR2: SGHTA, FQGNSA. The CDR3 has 14 amino acids. V lost 1 base and J lost 8; bases outside the gene matches: 7. Here the CDR3 reads CASSLERTGVEAFF. The CDR3 DNA reads TGTGCCAGCAGCTTAGAACGGACAGGCGTCGAAGCTTTCTTT.

The genes are TRBV7-6 and TRBJ2-3, with TRBD2 identical over 9 bases. Per the germline V gene, CDR1 is SGHVS and CDR2 is FNYEAQ. There are 15 residues in the CDR3. V trimming: 5 bases; J trimming: 1 base; junction bases outside the gene matches: 4. The CDR3 DNA reads as TGTGCCAGCAGCGCTAGGACTAGCGGCACAGATACGCAGTATTTT. Encoded protein: CASSARTSGTDTQYF.

The rearrangement links TRBV7-2 to TRBJ1-1; the match to TRBD1 covers 8 bases. The length of the CDR3 is 13 residues. Germline CDR1 and CDR2: SGHTA and FQGNSA. V trimming: 5 bases; J trimming: 7 bases; junction bases outside the gene matches: 6. CDR3 sequence reads: CASSRTGRVEAFF. The CDR3 coding sequence is TGTGCCAGCAGCCGGACAGGGAGAGTTGAAGCTTTCTTT.

V usage is TRBV27 and J usage is TRBJ2-6; TRBD1 might be the D (5 bases). Germline V gene lookup returns CDR1 MNHEY and CDR2 SMNVEV (reference sequence). V lost 8 bases to trimming and J lost 4 bases, with 18 bases between them. The CDR3 loop spans 16 amino acids. CDR3 in DNA: TGTGCCAGCGCTTACACGGCAGGGTCCGGGGCCAACGTCCTGACTTTC. Protein product: CASAYTAGSGANVLTF.

The J gene is TRBJ1-5, the V gene TRBV2; D might be TRBD1 (5 bases). The V and J ends lost 1 base and 0 bases respectively, with 10 bases between them. The V gene's germline CDR1 is SNHLY and CDR2 FYNNEI. The CDR3 consists of 16 residues. CDR3 sequence: CASSEDGADSNQPQHF. CDR3 bases: TGTGCCAGCAGTGAAGATGGGGCGGATAGCAATCAGCCCCAGCATTTT.